This T cell receptor (beta chain) stems from a study of OX40 agonist ivuxolimab in advanced cancers. Across the whole study: The study enrolled dose-escalation patients with hepatocellular carcinoma, melanoma, renal cell or head and neck cancer.

This clone was picked up one time. Sequencing was performed with immunoSEQ multiplex PCR; in TCRdb, only in-frame clones are kept and a portion is missing. This table has tens of thousands of clones, 70% to 90% appearing once. Germline loops: CDR1 MGHRA, CDR2 YSYEKL. This CDR3 is built from 17 residues. V lost 1 base to trimming and J lost 4 bases, with 16 bases between them. The sequence came from an adult with an advanced solid tumor such as melanoma, head and neck, liver or kidney cancer. The V and J genes are TRBV4-1 and TRBJ1-4, with D uncertain. The sample consisted of CD4+ or CD8+ T cells sorted from blood, taken in a trial of the OX40 agonist ivuxolimab. This chain's CDR3 is CASSQVVTLDFNEKLFF. The CDR3 DNA follows: TGCGCCAGCAGCCAAGTTGTTACCCTCGATTTTAATGAAAAACTGTTTTTT.